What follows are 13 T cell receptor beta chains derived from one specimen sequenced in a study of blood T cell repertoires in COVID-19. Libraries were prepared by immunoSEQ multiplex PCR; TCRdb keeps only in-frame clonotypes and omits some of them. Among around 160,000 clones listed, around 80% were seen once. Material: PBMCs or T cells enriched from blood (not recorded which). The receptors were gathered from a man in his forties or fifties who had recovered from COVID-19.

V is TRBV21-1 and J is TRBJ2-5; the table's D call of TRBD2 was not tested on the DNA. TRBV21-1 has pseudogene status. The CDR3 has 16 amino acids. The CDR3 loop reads CASSGGAGAREETQYF. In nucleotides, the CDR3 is TGTGCCAGCTCCGGAGGGGCCGGGGCCCGGGAGGAGACCCAGTACTTC.

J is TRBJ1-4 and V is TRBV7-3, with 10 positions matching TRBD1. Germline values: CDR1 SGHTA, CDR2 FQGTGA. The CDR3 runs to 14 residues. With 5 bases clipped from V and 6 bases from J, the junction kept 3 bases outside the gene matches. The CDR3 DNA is TGTGCCAGCAGCCCGACAGGGGGCGATGAAAAACTGTTTTTT. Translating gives CASSPTGGDEKLFF.

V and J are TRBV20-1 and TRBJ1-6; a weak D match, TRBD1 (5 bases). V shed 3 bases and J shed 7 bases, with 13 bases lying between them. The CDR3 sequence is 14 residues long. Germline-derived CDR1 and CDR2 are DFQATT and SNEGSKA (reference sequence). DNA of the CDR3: TGCAGTGCTAGTTCGTATCGGGGGAATTCACCCCTCCACTTT. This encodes CSASSYRGNSPLHF.

CDR3 region: CASSPRQGYEQYF. CDR3 nucleotide sequence: TGTGCCAGCAGCCCGCGGCAGGGCTACGAGCAGTACTTC. J is TRBJ2-7 and V is TRBV3-1 (or the pseudogene TRBV3-2); a weak D match, TRBD1 (5 bases). CDR1 is LGHDT and CDR2 is YNNKEL in the germline V gene (reference sequence). Trimming left V 4 bases short and J 3 bases short, with 10 bases between. The CDR3 loop spans 13 amino acids.

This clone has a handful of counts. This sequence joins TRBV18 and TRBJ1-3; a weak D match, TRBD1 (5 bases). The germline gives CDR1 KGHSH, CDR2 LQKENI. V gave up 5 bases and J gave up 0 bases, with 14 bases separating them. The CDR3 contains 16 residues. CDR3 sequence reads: CASSSGLPDSGNTIYF. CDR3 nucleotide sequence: TGTGCCAGCTCATCGGGACTCCCGGACTCTGGAAACACCATATATTTT.

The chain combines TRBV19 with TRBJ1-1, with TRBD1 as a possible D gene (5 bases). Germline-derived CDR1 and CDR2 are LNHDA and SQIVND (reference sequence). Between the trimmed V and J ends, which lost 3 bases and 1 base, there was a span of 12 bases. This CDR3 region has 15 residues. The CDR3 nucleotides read TGTGCCAGTAGTATCGTCAACAGGAGGAACACTGAAGCTTTCTTT. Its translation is CASSIVNRRNTEAFF. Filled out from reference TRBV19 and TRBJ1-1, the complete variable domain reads DGGITQSPKYLFRKEGQNVTLSCEQNLNHDAMYWYRQDPGQGLRLIYYSQIVNDFQKGDIAEGYSVSREKKESFPLTVTSAQKNPTAFYLCASSIVNRRNTEAFFGQGTRLTVV.

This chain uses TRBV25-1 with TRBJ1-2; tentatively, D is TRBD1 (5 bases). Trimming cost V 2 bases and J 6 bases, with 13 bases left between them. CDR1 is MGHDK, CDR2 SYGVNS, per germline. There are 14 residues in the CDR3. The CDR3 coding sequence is TGTGCCAGCAGTGAAATAGGGGCCTCGGATGGCTACACCTTC. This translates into CASSEIGASDGYTF.

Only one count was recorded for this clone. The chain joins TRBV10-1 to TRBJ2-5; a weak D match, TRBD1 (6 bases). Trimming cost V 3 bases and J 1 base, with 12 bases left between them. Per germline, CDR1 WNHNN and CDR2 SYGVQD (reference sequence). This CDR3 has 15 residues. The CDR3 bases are TGCGCCAGCAGTGAAGGCAGGGGCCCCCAAGAGACCCAGTACTTC. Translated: CASSEGRGPQETQYF.

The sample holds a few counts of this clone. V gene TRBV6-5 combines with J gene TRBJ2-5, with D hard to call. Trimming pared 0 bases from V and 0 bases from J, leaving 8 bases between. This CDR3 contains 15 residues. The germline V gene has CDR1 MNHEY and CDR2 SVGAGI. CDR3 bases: TGTGCCAGCAGTTACTCTTCGGTAAACCAAGAGACCCAGTACTTC. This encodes CASSYSSVNQETQYF.

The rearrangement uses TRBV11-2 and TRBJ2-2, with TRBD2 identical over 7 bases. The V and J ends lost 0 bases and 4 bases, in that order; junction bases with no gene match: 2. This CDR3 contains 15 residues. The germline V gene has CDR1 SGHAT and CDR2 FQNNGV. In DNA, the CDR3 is TGTGCCAGCAGCTTAGAAGGGAGGGGCACCGGGGAGCTGTTTTTT. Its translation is CASSLEGRGTGELFF.

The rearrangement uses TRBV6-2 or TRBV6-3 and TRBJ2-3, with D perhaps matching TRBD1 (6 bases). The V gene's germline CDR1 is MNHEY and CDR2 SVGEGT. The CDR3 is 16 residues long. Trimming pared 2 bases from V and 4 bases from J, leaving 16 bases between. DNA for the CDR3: TGTGCCAGCAGTTACAGGGGCAGGGGATACCCAGATACGCAGTATTTT. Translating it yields CASSYRGRGYPDTQYF.

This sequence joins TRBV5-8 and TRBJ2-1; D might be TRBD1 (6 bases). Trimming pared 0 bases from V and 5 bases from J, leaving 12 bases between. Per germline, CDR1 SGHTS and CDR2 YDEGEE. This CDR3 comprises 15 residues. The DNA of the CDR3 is TGTGCCAGCAGCTTGGGGCAGGGGCGCCACAATGAGCAGTTCTTC. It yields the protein CASSLGQGRHNEQFF.

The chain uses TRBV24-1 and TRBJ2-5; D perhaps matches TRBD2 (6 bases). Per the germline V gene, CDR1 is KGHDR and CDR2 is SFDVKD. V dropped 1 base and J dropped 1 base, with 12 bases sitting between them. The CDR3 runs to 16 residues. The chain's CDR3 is CATSDLRAGSQETQYF. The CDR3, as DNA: TGTGCCACCAGTGATTTAAGGGCGGGGAGCCAAGAGACCCAGTACTTC.